One and the same sample provided the 23 T cell receptor beta chains below, sequenced in a study of Ad26.COV2.S vaccination and SARS-CoV-2 variants. Method: immunoSEQ multiplex PCR; TCRdb's copy keeps in-frame clones and lacks some. Of roughly 500,000 clones listed, around 85% are singletons. Sample treatment: 15 to 20 received Ad26.COV2.S at low or high dose, single or two shots; about 5 received placebo; per-sample allocation not given. Vaccine and placebo recipients were sampled on day 63 after the first injection. The input for sequencing was peripheral blood, taken in a trial of Ad26.COV2.S vaccine versus placebo. Receptor source: a person between 18 and 65 years old who received the Ad26.COV2.S COVID-19 vaccine or a placebo.

With regard to this clone: A read error is possible here, since a much larger clone lies one base away. DNA for the CDR3: TGTGCCAGCAGCTGGGACAGGAACACTGAAGCTTTCTTT. Translation gives CASSWDRNTEAFF. The rearrangement uses TRBV7-8 and TRBJ1-1; TRBD1 agrees at 7 bases. With 4 bases clipped from V and 1 base from J, the junction kept 0 bases outside the gene matches. CDR1 and CDR2 from the germline V gene are SGHVS and FQNEAQ. The CDR3 runs to 13 residues.

In its sample, this clone was seen a few times. The chain has TRBV5-6 and TRBJ1-1, with a possible D match to TRBD1 (6 bases). The CDR3 covers 14 residues. In germline, CDR1 is SGHDT, CDR2 YYEEEE. The V end was cut by 4 bases, the J end by 11 bases, with 21 bases between. In DNA form, the CDR3 reads TGTGCCAGCAGCCCCCCCGGGGGGGGGCGCGGGGCTTTCTTT. Its translation: CASSPPGGGRGAFF.

The V gene is TRBV28, the J gene TRBJ2-1; no reliable D call. The ends were cut back, 1 base at V and 5 bases at J, with 6 bases in the middle. Per the germline V gene, CDR1 is MDHEN and CDR2 is SYDVKM. CDR3 length: 13 amino acids. CDR3 region: CASSLLGNNEQFF. CDR3 coding DNA: TGTGCCAGCAGTTTATTAGGGAACAATGAGCAGTTCTTC.

V is TRBV27 and J is TRBJ2-2, with 11 bases identical to TRBD2. Germline CDR1 is MNHEY and CDR2 is SMNVEV (reference sequence). The CDR3 runs 17 residues. J gave up 7 bases and V 2 bases, and 9 bases lay outside the gene matches. CDR3 sequence reads: CASSLRLAGLRDGELFF. The CDR3 DNA follows: TGTGCCAGCAGTTTACGACTAGCGGGACTAAGGGACGGGGAGCTGTTTTTT.

This chain joins TRBV9 and TRBJ1-5; 8 bases are a match to TRBD1. The trim removed 4 bases at V and 5 bases at J, leaving 5 bases unmatched. Germline V gene sequence: CDR1 SGDLS, CDR2 YYNGEE. This CDR3 has 14 residues. CDR3 bases: TGTGCCAGCAGCCGGACAGGGAGGGATCAGCCCCAGCATTTT. It yields the protein CASSRTGRDQPQHF.

The V gene is TRBV4-3, the J gene TRBJ1-6, with 8 bases that match TRBD1. CDR3 length equals 15 residues. The germline CDR1 and CDR2 sequences are LGHNA and YSLEER. The trim removed 2 bases at V and 9 bases at J, leaving 6 bases unmatched. This chain's CDR3 is CASSQPQGVGSPLHF. The CDR3 coding sequence is TGCGCCAGCAGCCAACCACAGGGGGTGGGTTCACCCCTCCACTTT.

The chain carries TRBV9 and TRBJ1-5, with a possible D match to TRBD1 (6 bases). Germline V gives CDR1 SGDLS, CDR2 YYNGEE. Trimming cost V 2 bases and J 3 bases, with 12 bases left between them. The length of the CDR3 is 15 residues. The CDR3 DNA reads TGTGCCAGCAGCGTGGGGGGGACAATCAATCAGCCCCAGCATTTT. Amino acid sequence: CASSVGGTINQPQHF.

The genes are TRBV11-2 and TRBJ1-4, with D hard to call. V lost 0 bases and J lost 6, with 11 bases in between. This CDR3 contains 15 residues. Germline V lookup: CDR1 SGHAT, CDR2 FQNNGV. The CDR3: CASSLDSFGHEKLFF. The DNA of the CDR3 is TGTGCCAGCAGCTTAGATTCCTTTGGGCATGAAAAACTGTTTTTT.

The chain is built from TRBV10-1 and TRBJ1-5; D uncertain. V lost 11 bases to trimming and J lost 0 bases, with 8 bases between them. The CDR3 extends over 12 amino acids. CDR1 is WNHNN and CDR2 is SYGVQD in the germline V gene (reference sequence). CDR3 in amino acids: CAPRVSNQPQHF. The CDR3 nucleotides read TGCGCCCCCAGAGTTAGCAATCAGCCCCAGCATTTT.

A single count supports this clone. The chain recombines TRBV5-1 with TRBJ2-7; TRBD1 aligns across 7 bases. V lost 4 bases and J lost 0; bases outside the gene matches: 10. CDR1 SGHRS and CDR2 YFSETQ come from the germline V gene. The CDR3 is 16 amino acids. CDR3 protein: CASSLLPGDSSYEQYF. In DNA form, the CDR3 reads TGCGCCAGCAGCCTTCTCCCAGGGGACAGCTCCTACGAGCAGTACTTC.

The J gene is TRBJ1-6, the V gene TRBV6-5; 10 nucleotides align to TRBD1. V shed 6 bases and J 4 bases; nucleotides not matched to a gene: 3. This CDR3 spans 15 amino acids. Germline lookup yields CDR1 MNHEY and CDR2 SVGAGI. The CDR3 sequence: CASRADRGYNSPLHF. The CDR3, as DNA: TGTGCCAGCAGAGCGGACAGGGGGTATAATTCACCCCTCCACTTT.

The chain links TRBV9 to TRBJ1-1, with 10 bases lining up with TRBD1. The CDR3 has 15 residues. Germline CDR1 is SGDLS and CDR2 is YYNGEE. The V segment lost 0 bases and the J segment 8 bases; nucleotides outside the gene matches: 7. CDR3 residues: CASSVGQGAREEAFF. CDR3 bases: TGTGCCAGCAGCGTAGGACAGGGGGCGAGGGAGGAAGCTTTCTTT.

The rearrangement joins TRBV6-5 to TRBJ1-5; 7 nucleotides line up with TRBD1. J was trimmed by 3 bases and V by 4 bases; bases with no gene match: 9. There are 16 residues in the CDR3. The germline CDR1 and CDR2 sequences are MNHEY and SVGAGI. The CDR3 sequence: CASSLGRDRINQPQHF. The DNA for the CDR3 is TGTGCCAGCAGTTTGGGCCGGGACAGAATCAATCAGCCCCAGCATTTT.

The rearrangement joins TRBV5-6 to TRBJ1-1; D uncertain. Germline CDR1 reads SGHDT; CDR2 reads YYEEEE. V was trimmed by 4 bases and J by 5 bases, leaving 21 bases between them. CDR3 length: 16 amino acids. In DNA form, the CDR3 reads TGTGCCAGCAGCGGCTTAAACCCCCCGGGGAGAACTGAAGCTTTCTTT. It translates to CASSGLNPPGRTEAFF.

This clone was recorded once. V usage is TRBV5-4 and J usage is TRBJ1-2; 7 bases are shared with TRBD1. Unmatched junction bases numbered 7, after V lost 4 bases and J lost 4 bases. The germline V gene encodes CDR1 SGHNT and CDR2 YYREEE (reference sequence). The CDR3 contains 14 residues. CDR3: CASSPNRGGYGYTF. CDR3 DNA: TGTGCCAGCAGCCCGAACAGGGGTGGCTATGGCTACACCTTC.

This clone was recorded only once. CDR3 nucleotide sequence: TGTGCCAGCAGTTTTCGGAGGGCGGGAGAAAAACTGTTTTTT. It yields the protein CASSFRRAGEKLFF. The chain links TRBV27 to TRBJ1-4; D remains ambiguous. Germline V gene sequence: CDR1 MNHEY, CDR2 SMNVEV (reference sequence). The CDR3 loop spans 14 amino acids. The V end was cut by 3 bases, the J end by 8 bases, with 13 bases between.

V gene TRBV11-2 combines with J gene TRBJ1-6, with D perhaps matching TRBD1 (6 bases). The CDR3 has 15 amino acids. Trimming took off 5 bases at V and 8 bases at J, with 16 bases between the two ends. Germline CDR1 SGHAT, CDR2 FQNNGV. The CDR3 sequence is CASSPMGRGDSPLHF. The DNA of the CDR3 is TGTGCCAGCAGCCCCATGGGCAGGGGTGATTCACCCCTCCACTTT.

The rearrangement links TRBV15 to TRBJ2-7, with D unclear. Germline V gives CDR1 LNHNV, CDR2 YYDKDF (reference sequence). CDR3 length: 13 residues. Trimming left V 9 bases short and J 3 bases short, with 15 bases between. Written as DNA, the CDR3 is TGTGCCACAGGATCGGACCGGAACTACGAGCAGTACTTC. It translates to CATGSDRNYEQYF.

The V call is TRBV19, the J call TRBJ2-7, with 7 bases lining up with TRBD1. Germline trimming cut 10 bases from V and 3 bases from J; bases unmatched to any gene: 6. The CDR3 spans 12 residues. The V gene's germline CDR1 is LNHDA and CDR2 SQIVND (reference sequence). CDR3 protein: CATSRDSYEQYF. In DNA, the CDR3 is TGTGCCACCAGCCGGGACAGCTACGAGCAGTACTTC.

The V call is TRBV7-2, the J call TRBJ2-3, with 10 nucleotides matching TRBD1. Germline loops: CDR1 SGHTA, CDR2 FQGNSA. This CDR3 has 15 residues. J gave up 4 bases and V 5 bases, and 6 bases lay outside the gene matches. CDR3 in amino acids: CASSRTGGTADTQYF. The CDR3 DNA sequence: TGTGCCAGCAGCCGGACAGGGGGGACAGCAGATACGCAGTATTTT.

This clone has a single count. The chain's CDR3 is CASSYGGLRSPLHF. CDR3 coding DNA: TGTGCCAGCAGTTACGGGGGTCTACGGTCACCCCTCCACTTT. This rearrangement joins TRBV6-5 to TRBJ1-6, with D possibly TRBD1 on 5 matching bases. There are 14 residues in the CDR3. Germline lookup yields CDR1 MNHEY and CDR2 SVGAGI. Trimming pared 2 bases from V and 10 bases from J, leaving 12 bases between.

The J gene is TRBJ1-5, the V gene TRBV30; D is ambiguous. This CDR3 region has 13 residues. Germline CDR1 and CDR2: GTSNPN and SVGIG (reference sequence). The V end lost 5 bases, the J end lost 2 bases, and 10 bases lay between the germline ends. CDR3 coding DNA: TGTGCCTGGGGGCGGGAGGGCAATCAGCCCCAGCATTTT. It codes for CAWGREGNQPQHF.

The chain employs TRBV28 and TRBJ1-4, with no clear D. Trimming took 6 bases from V and 7 from J, leaving 6 bases between them. Germline CDR1 MDHEN, CDR2 SYDVKM. The CDR3 length is 11 residues. CDR3 in amino acids: CASRGSEKLFF. The CDR3 DNA follows: TGTGCCAGCAGAGGATCTGAAAAACTGTTTTTT.